This T cell receptor (beta chain) originates from a study of shared clonotypes between healthy human individuals. Study details: With ages of 18 to 49, the donors were a couple of women and a few men. The study used three CD4 naive, three CD4 memory, two CD8 naive and one CD8 memory plate per donor. Study-wide findings and caveats: What rarefaction showed was incomplete sorted-subset sequencing despite large depth. Sharing across several donors was seen in about 5% of naive CD4 clonotypes.

Profiling relied on immunoSEQ multiplex PCR, and the TCRdb table lists in-frame clones only, not all of them. The data contain about 2.1 million clones, just under 95% of them seen just once; the ten biggest clones take up 1.5% to 2%. V was cut by 6 bases and J by 6 bases, with 17 bases left in between. The CDR3 loop spans 13 amino acids. Germline CDR1 is SQVTM and CDR2 is ANQGSEA. This clone came up a few times. Its antigen is undetermined. CD45RO-negative cells were positively selected for CCR7, leaving out terminally differentiated effector memory CD45RA+ cells. The sample was naive CD8+ T cells from PBMCs. The chain combines TRBV29-1 with TRBJ1-1, with D tentatively TRBD1 (6 bases). The TCR sequence derives from a man aged 18 to 29 in good health. Some clones in this sample may be carry-over from other donors' samples. CDR3: CSVPQGGGAEAFF. The CDR3 DNA reads TGCAGCGTCCCACAGGGCGGGGGAGCTGAAGCTTTCTTT.